Presented here are 30 T cell receptor beta chains from one specimen sequenced in a study of blood T cell repertoires in COVID-19. Sequenced by immunoSEQ multiplex PCR; TCRdb stores in-frame clones only, minus some. The profile covers 30,000 to 45,000 clones, with more than 60% appearing a single time and 2% taken by the ten largest. What was sequenced was peripheral blood. These receptors were collected from a man aged 60 to 69 with active COVID-19.

This clone was detected a few times. The V gene is TRBV7-9, the J gene TRBJ1-4; 10 bases are a match to TRBD1. V dropped 5 bases and J dropped 2; count of bases not matched to a gene: 2. Germline CDR1 reads SEHNR; CDR2 reads FQNEAQ (reference sequence). This CDR3 spans 15 amino acids. CDR3 sequence (DNA): TGTGCCAGCAGCCGGGACAGGGGCACTAATGAAAAACTGTTTTTT. Protein: CASSRDRGTNEKLFF.

This clone has only one observation. This rearrangement joins TRBV6-2 or TRBV6-3 to TRBJ2-7, with D maybe TRBD1 (5 bases). V was trimmed by 2 bases and J by 5 bases, leaving 13 bases between them. This CDR3 has 14 residues. CDR1 is MNHEY, CDR2 SVGEGT, per germline. The DNA of the CDR3 is TGTGCCAGCAGTTACGTCGGTGGGGCCAACGAGCAGTACTTC. This sequence encodes CASSYVGGANEQYF.

The gene calls are TRBV11-2 and TRBJ2-7; TRBD2 matches 8 bases. V lost 2 bases, J lost 6 bases, and 6 bases stayed unmatched. The CDR3 spans 14 residues. Germline loops: CDR1 SGHAT, CDR2 FQNNGV. The CDR3 is CASSLTLSGGEQYF. The DNA of the CDR3 is TGTGCCAGCAGCTTAACCTTGAGCGGGGGCGAGCAGTACTTC.

In its sample, this clone ranks as medium-sized. V and J are TRBV7-2 and TRBJ1-3, with D possibly being TRBD1 (6 bases). The CDR3 has 14 amino acids. The germline V gene encodes CDR1 SGHTA and CDR2 FQGNSA. Trimming took off 5 bases at V and 4 bases at J, with 12 bases between the two ends. CDR3 sequence reads: CASSIQGSGNTIYF. DNA of the CDR3: TGTGCCAGCAGCATACAGGGTTCCGGAAACACCATATATTTT.

This chain links TRBV28 with TRBJ1-4, with D tentatively TRBD1 (5 bases). Germline CDR1 and CDR2: MDHEN and SYDVKM. V was trimmed by 5 bases and J by 1 base, leaving 8 bases between them. The CDR3 loop spans 14 amino acids. The CDR3 DNA reads TGTGCCAGCAGTCCGGACATAACTAATGAAAAACTGTTTTTT. Its protein is CASSPDITNEKLFF.

This rearrangement joins TRBV7-9 to TRBJ2-2, with a possible D match to TRBD1 (6 bases). Germline values: CDR1 SEHNR, CDR2 FQNEAQ (reference sequence). This CDR3 region has 16 residues. V was clipped by 2 bases and J by 6 bases, with 16 bases between them. Here the CDR3 DNA reads TGTGCCAGCAGCTTAATGGGGGCCTTGAGGTCCGGGGAGCTGTTTTTT. Translated, it gives CASSLMGALRSGELFF.

The chain joins TRBV7-9 to TRBJ2-7, with 9 bases lining up with TRBD1. CDR1 is SEHNR, CDR2 FQNEAQ, per germline (reference sequence). This CDR3 has 14 residues. V shed 5 bases, J shed 7 bases, and the junction held 9 bases outside the gene matches. The CDR3 sequence is CASSQDRGSREQYF. CDR3 sequence (DNA): TGTGCCAGCAGCCAGGACAGGGGATCGCGGGAGCAGTACTTC.

V and J are TRBV28 and TRBJ2-6; 9 bases map to TRBD1. This CDR3 contains 18 residues. Germline CDR1 is MDHEN and CDR2 is SYDVKM. V was clipped by 5 bases and J by 1 base; unmatched bases: 9. The CDR3 region is CASSGWTGESSGANVLTF. CDR3 nucleotide sequence: TGTGCCAGCAGTGGATGGACAGGGGAATCTTCTGGGGCCAACGTCCTGACTTTC.

The genes are TRBV4-3 and TRBJ1-6; D unresolved. Germline values: CDR1 LGHNA, CDR2 YSLEER. The CDR3 spans 15 residues. V gave up 0 bases and J gave up 6 bases, with 9 bases separating them. CDR3 in DNA: TGCGCCAGCAGCCAAGAACAGAAAGTTAATTCACCCCTCCACTTT. Amino acid sequence: CASSQEQKVNSPLHF.

The V and J genes are TRBV2 and TRBJ2-1, with D possibly being TRBD1 (8 bases). Trimming removed 6 bases at V and 3 bases at J, with 12 bases between. Per the germline V gene, CDR1 is SNHLY and CDR2 is FYNNEI. This CDR3 comprises 14 residues. In DNA form, the CDR3 reads TGTGCCAGCAGGGACAGGGAGGGCTACAATGAGCAGTTCTTC. This sequence encodes CASRDREGYNEQFF.

The rearrangement joins TRBV19 to TRBJ2-7, with 10 positions matching TRBD1. The CDR3 covers 15 residues. The V and J ends lost 5 bases and 2 bases, in that order; junction bases with no gene match: 6. The germline V gene has CDR1 LNHDA and CDR2 SQIVND (reference sequence). The CDR3, as DNA: TGTGCCAGTAGTCCCCGGACAGGGGGTCCCTACGAGCAGTACTTC. This sequence encodes CASSPRTGGPYEQYF.

This clone was seen more than once but under ten times. The CDR3 nucleotides read TGTGCCAGCAGCCCTGCTAGCGGGGGGGCCTCGTTCTTC. It translates to CASSPASGGASFF. This sequence joins TRBV5-4 and TRBJ2-1, with 12 bases identical to TRBD2. V lost 4 bases and J lost 15; bases outside the gene matches: 8. The CDR3 covers 13 residues. In germline, CDR1 is SGHNT, CDR2 YYREEE (reference sequence).

The V gene is TRBV11-2, the J gene TRBJ1-2, with 7 bases aligning to TRBD1. Germline V CDR1 and CDR2: SGHAT, FQNNGV. The CDR3 consists of 15 residues. J was trimmed by 0 bases and V by 3 bases; bases with no gene match: 4. The CDR3 nucleotides are TGTGCCAGCAGCTTCCGACAGGGTACTAACTATGGCTACACCTTC. This gives the protein CASSFRQGTNYGYTF.

The chain has TRBV18 and TRBJ2-7, with 9 bases that match TRBD1. Per germline, CDR1 KGHSH and CDR2 LQKENI. The CDR3 extends over 16 amino acids. V trimming: 0 bases; J trimming: 5 bases; junction bases outside the gene matches: 8. The CDR3 loop is CASSPPAGQGTHEQYF. The CDR3 DNA is TGTGCCAGCTCACCACCGGCGGGACAGGGTACCCACGAGCAGTACTTC.

The rearrangement joins TRBV11-2 to TRBJ1-5, with a tentative D call TRBD1 (6 bases). The CDR3 is 17 amino acids. Germline V gene sequence: CDR1 SGHAT, CDR2 FQNNGV. V was clipped by 4 bases and J by 3 bases, with 19 bases between them. Here the CDR3 reads CASSSTQGAFNNQPQHF. The CDR3 DNA is TGTGCCAGCAGCTCAACACAGGGAGCGTTCAACAATCAGCCCCAGCATTTT.

This chain links TRBV11-2 with TRBJ2-7; 8 positions agree with TRBD1. Trimming cost V 3 bases and J 5 bases; bases outside gene matches: 9. In germline, CDR1 is SGHAT, CDR2 FQNNGV. The CDR3 extends over 15 amino acids. CDR3 in amino acids: CASSLNRGTTHEQYF. CDR3 nucleotide sequence: TGTGCCAGCAGCTTGAACAGGGGGACGACGCACGAGCAGTACTTC.

The rearrangement uses TRBV6-5 and TRBJ2-5; D uncertain. This CDR3 spans 13 amino acids. The ends were cut back, 6 bases at V and 3 bases at J, with 11 bases in the middle. CDR1 is MNHEY and CDR2 is SVGAGI in the germline V gene. CDR3 sequence reads: CASSRFSEETQYF. The CDR3 DNA follows: TGTGCCAGCAGCCGTTTTTCGGAAGAGACCCAGTACTTC.

This clone was observed a few times. The V gene is TRBV9, the J gene TRBJ1-1; D unresolved. From germline, CDR1 is SGDLS and CDR2 YYNGEE. This CDR3 has 15 amino acids. The V gene lost 0 bases and the J gene lost 11 bases, with 20 bases spanning the gap. The CDR3 spells CASSVGGMSAGGAFF. The CDR3 DNA sequence: TGTGCCAGCAGCGTAGGCGGTATGTCAGCCGGTGGGGCTTTCTTT.

This chain connects TRBV27 to TRBJ1-2; the match to TRBD1 covers 11 bases. Germline CDR1 MNHEY, CDR2 SMNVEV (reference sequence). The CDR3 is 15 residues long. The J segment lost 6 bases and the V segment lost 5 bases, leaving 8 bases of the junction unmatched. The CDR3: CASSVGQGDDDGYTF. The CDR3 DNA reads TGTGCCAGCAGTGTGGGACAGGGGGATGATGATGGCTACACCTTC.

The chain couples TRBV7-3 to TRBJ1-6; 10 bases match TRBD1. V lost 5 bases and J lost 10; bases outside the gene matches: 5. Germline loops: CDR1 SGHTA, CDR2 FQGTGA. CDR3 size: 14 residues. The CDR3 DNA sequence: TGTGCCAGCAGCCGGGACAGGGGAGGGTCACCCCTCCACTTT. Residues: CASSRDRGGSPLHF.

This clone has a single count. This chain uses TRBV14 with TRBJ1-6; TRBD1 matches 8 bases. Per germline, CDR1 SGHDN and CDR2 FVKESK. With 0 bases clipped from V and 7 bases from J, the junction kept 5 bases outside the gene matches. The CDR3 sequence is 16 residues long. The CDR3 coding sequence is TGTGCCAGCAGCCAAGACCAGGGGGCTTTCAATTCACCCCTCCACTTT. Translating gives CASSQDQGAFNSPLHF.

J is TRBJ2-7 and V is TRBV4-1; 12 bases map to TRBD2. V shed 0 bases and J 5 bases; nucleotides not matched to a gene: 8. The CDR3 has 17 residues. The germline V gene encodes CDR1 MGHRA and CDR2 YSYEKL. CDR3 amino acids: CASSQEPQLAGGHEQYF. DNA for the CDR3: TGCGCCAGCAGCCAAGAACCTCAACTAGCGGGAGGCCACGAGCAGTACTTC.

The chain employs TRBV6-2 or TRBV6-3 and TRBJ1-4, with D uncertain. This CDR3 is built from 16 residues. Trimming removed 2 bases from V and 2 bases from J, with 12 bases in between. Per germline, CDR1 MNHEY and CDR2 SVGEGT. CDR3: CASSYERRGTNEKLFF. For the CDR3, the DNA is TGTGCCAGCAGTTACGAGAGACGCGGGACTAATGAAAAACTGTTTTTT.

Written as DNA, the CDR3 is TGTGCCAGCAGCGTAGCTCTGTCTGGAAACACCATATATTTT. Translated: CASSVALSGNTIYF. This rearrangement joins TRBV9 to TRBJ1-3; D remains ambiguous. Per the germline V gene, CDR1 is SGDLS and CDR2 is YYNGEE. The V and J ends lost 0 bases and 1 base respectively, with 5 bases between them. The CDR3 contains 14 residues. Supplemented by reference TRBV9 and TRBJ1-3, the full variable domain reads DSGVTQTPKHLITATGQRVTLRCSPRSGDLSVYWYQQSLDQGLQFLIQYYNGEERAKGNILERFSAQQFPDLHSELNLSSLELGDSALYFCASSVALSGNTIYFGEGSWLTVV.

This chain joins TRBV10-2 and TRBJ2-3; D is perhaps TRBD2 (5 bases). CDR3 length: 12 residues. Germline CDR1 and CDR2: WSHSY and SAAADI. Trimming stripped 6 bases from V and 5 bases from J, with 9 bases between. The CDR3 nucleotides read TGCGCCAGCAGGGCCCGGGGAGATACGCAGTATTTT. This sequence encodes CASRARGDTQYF.

The rearrangement joins TRBV5-1 to TRBJ2-3; no clear D. This CDR3 contains 13 residues. Trimming shortened V by 0 bases and J by 6 bases, and 8 bases separated the two germline ends. Looked up from germline, CDR1 is SGHRS and CDR2 is YFSETQ. CDR3 protein: CASSLARLDTQYF. As DNA, the CDR3 is TGCGCCAGCAGCTTGGCGCGGTTGGATACGCAGTATTTT.

V and J are TRBV29-1 and TRBJ1-4; no clear D gene. The germline V gene encodes CDR1 SQVTM and CDR2 ANQGSEA. This CDR3 comprises 13 residues. V was pared by 6 bases and J by 5 bases, with 13 bases between. The CDR3 DNA sequence: TGCAGCGTGAACACCGCCCCAAATGAAAAACTGTTTTTT. Encoded protein: CSVNTAPNEKLFF.

This clone was seen a handful of times. The chain combines TRBV7-8 with TRBJ1-4, with D perhaps matching TRBD1 (6 bases). The germline CDR1 and CDR2 sequences are SGHVS and FQNEAQ. V was pared by 5 bases and J by 8 bases, with 9 bases between. The CDR3 length is 12 residues. CDR3 amino acids: CASSPDREKLFF. For the CDR3, the DNA is TGTGCCAGCAGCCCCGACAGGGAAAAACTGTTTTTT.

This clone was picked up a small number of times. The chain has TRBV2 and TRBJ2-5; D unresolved. Germline V gene data show CDR1 as SNHLY and CDR2 as FYNNEI. The CDR3 has 12 residues. The ends were cut back, 5 bases at V and 2 bases at J, with 6 bases in the middle. The chain's CDR3 is CASSTKQETQYF. Written as DNA, the CDR3 is TGTGCCAGCAGTACAAAGCAAGAGACCCAGTACTTC. Together with reference TRBV2 and TRBJ2-5, the CDR3 gives the full variable domain: EPEVTQTPSHQVTQMGQEVILRCVPISNHLYFYWYRQILGQKVEFLVSFYNNEISEKSEIFDDQFSVERPDGSNFTLKIRSTKLEDSAMYFCASSTKQETQYFGPGTRLLVL.

Concerning this clone: The junction shows a germline mismatch at one end, possibly a read error. This chain connects TRBV6-6 to TRBJ2-7, with 10 bases lining up with TRBD2. In germline, CDR1 is MNHNY, CDR2 SVGAGI (reference sequence). This CDR3 is 13 amino acids long. The CDR3 region has the DNA TGTGCCAGCACCTCATCCTCTAGCGGGGGAATTAACTTC. It encodes CASTSSSSGGINF.